Listed below are T cell receptor beta chains from one sample, sequenced in a study of CD8+CD57+ T cells in acquired aplastic anemia. TCRdb re-derived calls from the reads in MiXCR, one entry per CDR3 protein. The sample includes a few hundred thousand distinct CDR3 sequences, approximately 60% seen only once; the top ten take around 28%. Sequencing used sorted CD4+, CD8+, or CD8+CD57+ T cells (not recorded which) from PBMCs. Receptors were obtained from a human donor in good health. The CDR3 runs from the conserved cysteine through the conserved F or W.

TRBV4-1	CASSPSRGTYGYTF
TRBV7-9	CASSPLSAEETNQPQHF
TRBV29-1	CSVMGGHPKNTEALF
TRBV12-3/TRBV12-4	CASRAAAGGNGEQFF
TRBV20-1	CSALKQGSYTF
TRBV20-1	CSARLFGGPSDEQFF
TRBV7-8	CASSSPGSSNYGYTF
TRBV15	CATSRDMGPGLDEQYF
TRBV7-8	CASSWTGDLLNTEAFF
TRBV4-1	CASSQERSGADYGYTF